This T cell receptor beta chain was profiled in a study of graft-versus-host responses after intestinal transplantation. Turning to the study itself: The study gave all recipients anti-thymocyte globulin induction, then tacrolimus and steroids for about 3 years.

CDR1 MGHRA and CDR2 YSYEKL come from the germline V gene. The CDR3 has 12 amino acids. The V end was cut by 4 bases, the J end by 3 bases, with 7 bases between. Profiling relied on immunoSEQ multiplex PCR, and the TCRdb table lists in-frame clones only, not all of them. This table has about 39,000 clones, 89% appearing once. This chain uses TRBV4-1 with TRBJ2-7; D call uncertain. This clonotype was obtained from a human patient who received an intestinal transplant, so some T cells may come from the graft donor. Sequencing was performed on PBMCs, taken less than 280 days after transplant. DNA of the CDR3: TGCGCCAGCAGCCCGGGCGGCTACGAGCAGTACTTC. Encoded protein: CASSPGGYEQYF.